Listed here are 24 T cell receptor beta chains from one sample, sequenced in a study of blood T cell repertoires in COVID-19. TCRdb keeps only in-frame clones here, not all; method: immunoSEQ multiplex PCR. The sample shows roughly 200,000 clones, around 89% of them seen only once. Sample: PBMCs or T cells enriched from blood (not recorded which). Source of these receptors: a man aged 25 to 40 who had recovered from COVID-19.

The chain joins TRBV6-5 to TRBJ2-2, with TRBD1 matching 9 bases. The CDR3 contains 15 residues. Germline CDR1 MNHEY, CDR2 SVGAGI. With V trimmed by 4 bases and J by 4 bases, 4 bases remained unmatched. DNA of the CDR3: TGTGCCAGCAGTTTACAGGGGGCGGGCACCGGGGAGCTGTTTTTT. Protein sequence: CASSLQGAGTGELFF.

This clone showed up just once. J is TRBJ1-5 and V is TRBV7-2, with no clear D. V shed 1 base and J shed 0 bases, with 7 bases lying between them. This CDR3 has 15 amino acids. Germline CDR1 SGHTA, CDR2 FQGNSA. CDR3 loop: CASSLDGISNQPQHF. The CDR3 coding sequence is TGTGCCAGCAGCTTAGACGGGATTAGCAATCAGCCCCAGCATTTT. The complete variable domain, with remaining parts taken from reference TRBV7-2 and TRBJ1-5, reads GAGVSQSPSNKVTEKGKDVELRCDPISGHTALYWYRQSLGQGLEFLIYFQGNSAPDKSGLPSDRFSAERTGGSVSTLTIQRTQQEDSAVYLCASSLDGISNQPQHFGDGTRLSIL.

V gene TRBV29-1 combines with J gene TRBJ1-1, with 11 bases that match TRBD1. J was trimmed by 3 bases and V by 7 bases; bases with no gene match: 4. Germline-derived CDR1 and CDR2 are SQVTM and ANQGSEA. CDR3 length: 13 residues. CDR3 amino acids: CSGGQGADTEAFF. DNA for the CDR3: TGCAGCGGAGGACAGGGGGCGGACACTGAAGCTTTCTTT.

The DNA of the CDR3 is TGTGCCAGCAGCCCGAGAGGGGGGGCCTGGAGCACCGGGGAGCTGTTTTTT. It encodes CASSPRGGAWSTGELFF. The chain links TRBV7-2 to TRBJ2-2, with D perhaps TRBD2 (7 bases). This CDR3 is 17 amino acids long. The germline V gene encodes CDR1 SGHTA and CDR2 FQGNSA. V shed 5 bases and J shed 4 bases, with 20 bases lying between them. Based on the CDR3 plus reference TRBV7-2 and TRBJ2-2, the full variable domain is GAGVSQSPSNKVTEKGKDVELRCDPISGHTALYWYRQSLGQGLEFLIYFQGNSAPDKSGLPSDRFSAERTGGSVSTLTIQRTQQEDSAVYLCASSPRGGAWSTGELFFGEGSRLTVL.

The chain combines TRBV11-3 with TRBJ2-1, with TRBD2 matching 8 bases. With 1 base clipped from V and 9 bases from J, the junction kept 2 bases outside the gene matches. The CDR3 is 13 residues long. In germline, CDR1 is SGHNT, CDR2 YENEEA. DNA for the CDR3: TGTGCCAGCAGCTTAGTACGGGAGGGTGAGCAGTTCTTC. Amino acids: CASSLVREGEQFF.

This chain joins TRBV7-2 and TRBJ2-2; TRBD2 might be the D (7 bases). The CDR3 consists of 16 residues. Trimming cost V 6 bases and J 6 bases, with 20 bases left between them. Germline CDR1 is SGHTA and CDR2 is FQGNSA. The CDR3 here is CASRRAGGGGPGELFF. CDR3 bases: TGTGCCAGCAGAAGAGCCGGCGGGGGCGGTCCCGGGGAGCTGTTTTTT. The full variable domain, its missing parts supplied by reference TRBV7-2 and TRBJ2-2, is GAGVSQSPSNKVTEKGKDVELRCDPISGHTALYWYRQSLGQGLEFLIYFQGNSAPDKSGLPSDRFSAERTGGSVSTLTIQRTQQEDSAVYLCASRRAGGGGPGELFFGEGSRLTVL.

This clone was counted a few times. CDR3 protein: CASSVGTGGVNTEAFF. Here the CDR3 DNA reads TGCGCCAGCAGTGTAGGGACAGGTGGGGTGAACACTGAAGCTTTCTTT. The chain recombines TRBV5-1 with TRBJ1-1, with 8 positions matching TRBD1. There are 16 residues in the CDR3. V shed 5 bases, J shed 0 bases, and the junction held 9 bases outside the gene matches. Germline assignment: CDR1 SGHRS and CDR2 YFSETQ.

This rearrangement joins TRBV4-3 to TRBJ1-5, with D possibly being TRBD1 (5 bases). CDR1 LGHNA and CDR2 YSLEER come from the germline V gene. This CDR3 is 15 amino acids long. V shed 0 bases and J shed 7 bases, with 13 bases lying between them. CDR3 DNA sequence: TGCGCCAGCAGCCAAGATCGACAGATCGGACAGCCCCAGCATTTT. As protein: CASSQDRQIGQPQHF.

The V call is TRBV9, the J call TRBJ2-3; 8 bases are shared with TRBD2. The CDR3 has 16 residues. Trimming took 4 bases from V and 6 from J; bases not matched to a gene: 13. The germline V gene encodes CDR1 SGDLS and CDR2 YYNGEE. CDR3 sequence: CASSSGLAPLADTQYF. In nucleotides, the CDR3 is TGTGCCAGCAGCTCCGGACTAGCCCCACTTGCTGATACGCAGTATTTT. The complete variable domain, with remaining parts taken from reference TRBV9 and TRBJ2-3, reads DSGVTQTPKHLITATGQRVTLRCSPRSGDLSVYWYQQSLDQGLQFLIQYYNGEERAKGNILERFSAQQFPDLHSELNLSSLELGDSALYFCASSSGLAPLADTQYFGPGTRLTVL.

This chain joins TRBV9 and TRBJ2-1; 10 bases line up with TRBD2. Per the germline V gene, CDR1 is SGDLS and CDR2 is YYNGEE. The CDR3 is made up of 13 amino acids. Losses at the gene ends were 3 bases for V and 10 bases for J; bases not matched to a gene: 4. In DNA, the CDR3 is TGTGCCAGCAGCGGCGGACTAGCGGTAGAGCAGTTCTTC. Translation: CASSGGLAVEQFF. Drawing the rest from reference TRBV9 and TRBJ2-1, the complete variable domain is DSGVTQTPKHLITATGQRVTLRCSPRSGDLSVYWYQQSLDQGLQFLIQYYNGEERAKGNILERFSAQQFPDLHSELNLSSLELGDSALYFCASSGGLAVEQFFGPGTRLTVL.

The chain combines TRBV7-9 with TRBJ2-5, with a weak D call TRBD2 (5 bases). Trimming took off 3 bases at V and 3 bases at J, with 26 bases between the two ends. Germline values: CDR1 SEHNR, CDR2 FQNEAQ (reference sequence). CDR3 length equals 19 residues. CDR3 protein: CASSFASLRANRTKETQYF. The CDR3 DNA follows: TGTGCCAGCAGCTTCGCTAGCTTAAGAGCCAACCGAACGAAAGAGACCCAGTACTTC.

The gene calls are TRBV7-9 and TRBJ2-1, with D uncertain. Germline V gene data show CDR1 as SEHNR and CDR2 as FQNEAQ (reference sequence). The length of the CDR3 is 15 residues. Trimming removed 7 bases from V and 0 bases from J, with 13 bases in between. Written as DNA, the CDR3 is TGTGCCAGCACCCCTAACTCCAACTCCTACAATGAGCAGTTCTTC. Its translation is CASTPNSNSYNEQFF.

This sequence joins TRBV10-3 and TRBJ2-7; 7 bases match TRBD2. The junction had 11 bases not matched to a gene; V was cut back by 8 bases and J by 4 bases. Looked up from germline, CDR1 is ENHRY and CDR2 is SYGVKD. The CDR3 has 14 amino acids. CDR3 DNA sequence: TGTGCCATCTCCCCCCCAGGGAGGGGATACGAGCAGTACTTC. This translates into CAISPPGRGYEQYF.

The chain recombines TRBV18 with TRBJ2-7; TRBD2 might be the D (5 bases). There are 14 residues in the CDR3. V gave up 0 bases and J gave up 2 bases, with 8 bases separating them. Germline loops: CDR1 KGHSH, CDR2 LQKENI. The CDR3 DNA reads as TGTGCCAGCTCACCACCCCAGCGGACCTACGAGCAGTACTTC. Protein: CASSPPQRTYEQYF.

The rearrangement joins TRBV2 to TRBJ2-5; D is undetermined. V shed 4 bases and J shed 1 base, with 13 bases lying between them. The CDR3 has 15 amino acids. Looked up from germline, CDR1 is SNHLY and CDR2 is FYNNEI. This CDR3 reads CASSVEAAVQETQYF. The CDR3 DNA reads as TGTGCCAGCAGTGTAGAGGCGGCGGTCCAAGAGACCCAGTACTTC.

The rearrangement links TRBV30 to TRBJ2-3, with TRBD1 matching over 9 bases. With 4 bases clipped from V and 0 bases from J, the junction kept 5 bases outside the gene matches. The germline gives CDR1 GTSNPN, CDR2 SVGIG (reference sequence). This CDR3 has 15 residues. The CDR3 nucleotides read TGTGCCTGGAAGACAGGGGGTACTAGCACAGATACGCAGTATTTT. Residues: CAWKTGGTSTDTQYF.

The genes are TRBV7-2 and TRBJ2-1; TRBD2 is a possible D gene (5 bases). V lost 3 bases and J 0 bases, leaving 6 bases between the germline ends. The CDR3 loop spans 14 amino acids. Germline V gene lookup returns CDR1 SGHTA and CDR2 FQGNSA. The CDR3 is CASSLTISYNEQFF. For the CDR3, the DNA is TGTGCCAGCAGCTTGACTATCTCCTACAATGAGCAGTTCTTC.

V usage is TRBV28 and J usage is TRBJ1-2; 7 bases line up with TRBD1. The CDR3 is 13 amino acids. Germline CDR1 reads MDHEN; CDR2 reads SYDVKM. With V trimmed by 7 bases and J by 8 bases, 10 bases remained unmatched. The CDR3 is CASTVRGLEGYTF. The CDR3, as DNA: TGTGCCAGCACGGTGAGGGGGCTGGAAGGCTACACCTTC.

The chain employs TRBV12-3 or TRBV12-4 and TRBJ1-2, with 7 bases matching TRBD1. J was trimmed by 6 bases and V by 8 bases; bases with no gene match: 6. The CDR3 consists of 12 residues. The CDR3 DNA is TGTGCCAGCGGGGACAGATTTAATGGCTACACCTTC. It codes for CASGDRFNGYTF.

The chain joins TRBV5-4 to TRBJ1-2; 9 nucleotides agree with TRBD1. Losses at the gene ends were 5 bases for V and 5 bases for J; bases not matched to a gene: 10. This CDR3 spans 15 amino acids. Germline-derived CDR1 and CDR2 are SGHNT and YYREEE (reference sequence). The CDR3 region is CASSQDRGSFYGYTF. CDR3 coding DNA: TGTGCCAGCAGTCAGGACAGGGGCTCCTTTTATGGCTACACCTTC. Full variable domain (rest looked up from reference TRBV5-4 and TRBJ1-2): ETGVTQSPTHLIKTRGQQVTLRCSSQSGHNTVSWYQQALGQGPQFIFQYYREEENGRGNFPPRFSGLQFPNYSSELNVNALELDDSALYLCASSQDRGSFYGYTFGSGTRLTVV.

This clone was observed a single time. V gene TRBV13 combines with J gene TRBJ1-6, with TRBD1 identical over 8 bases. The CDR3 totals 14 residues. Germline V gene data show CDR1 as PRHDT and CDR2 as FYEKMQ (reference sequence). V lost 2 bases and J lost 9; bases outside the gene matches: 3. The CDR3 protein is CASSLQGASSPLHF. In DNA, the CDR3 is TGTGCCAGCAGCTTACAGGGGGCAAGTTCACCCCTCCACTTT.

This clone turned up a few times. In DNA form, the CDR3 reads TGTGCCAGCAGTTTAGGAGCGAATTCACCCCTCCACTTT. Its translation: CASSLGANSPLHF. The chain combines TRBV12-3 or TRBV12-4 with TRBJ1-6; D not resolved. The CDR3 loop spans 13 amino acids. The ends were cut back, 1 base at V and 7 bases at J, with 5 bases in the middle.

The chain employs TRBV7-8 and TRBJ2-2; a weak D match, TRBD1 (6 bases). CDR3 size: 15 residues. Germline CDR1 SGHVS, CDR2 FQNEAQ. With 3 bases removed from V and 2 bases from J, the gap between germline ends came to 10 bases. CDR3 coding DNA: TGTGCCAGCAGCTTGGACAGATCCAACACCGGGGAGCTGTTTTTT. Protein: CASSLDRSNTGELFF.

The CDR3 loop is CASSHAAEVFYGYTF. The CDR3, as DNA: TGTGCCAGCAGCCATGCGGCGGAGGTTTTCTATGGCTACACCTTC. V and J are TRBV14 and TRBJ1-2; D is undetermined. The germline V gene encodes CDR1 SGHDN and CDR2 FVKESK. The CDR3 sequence is 15 residues long. V lost 3 bases to trimming and J lost 4 bases, with 15 bases between them.